This TCR beta chain was found in a study of metastatic and nonmetastatic thyroid tumors. Study details: A comparison of repertoires was made across blood and tumor or nodule tissue from malignant and benign thyroid patients.

Original processing methods: To classify distant metastasis in papillary thyroid cancer, a model was built from CDR3 differences across clinicopathological groups. TCRdb called clones again from the PCR reads with MiXCR. TCRdb, not the original authors, processed these V and J calls. The sample holds almost 85,000 clones, 9.5% to 15% seen once. This clone was observed at least ten times. Its antigen remains unidentified. Study-wide findings and caveats: Patients with malignant thyroid tumors reportedly had significantly higher TCR beta diversity than those with benign nodules, in blood and tumor.

None of the patients had undergone any treatment ahead of thyroid surgery. The specimen sequenced was tumor tissue. The TCR comes from a female donor with papillary thyroid cancer or a benign thyroid nodule (not recorded which). Some clones in this sample may be carry-over from other donors' samples.

The CDR3, as DNA: TGTGCCTGGAGTCTCGGTGGACGCAATCAGCCCCAGCATTTT. Encoded protein: CAWSLGGRNQPQHF. The chain uses TRBV30 and TRBJ1-5, with no clear D. Germline V gene data show CDR1 as GTSNPN and CDR2 as SVGIG (reference sequence). The CDR3 has 14 residues. The ends were cut back, 2 bases at V and 2 bases at J, with 10 bases in the middle.